The clone carrying this T cell receptor beta chain turned up a few times. As yet, its antigen is unknown. Both 60 Vbeta primers and 13 Jbeta primers went into the PCR. Profiled with immunoSEQ multiplex PCR; TCRdb holds only in-frame clones, not every one. The top ten clones hold around 2.3% of a sample with about 170,000 clones, approximately 79% of them seen once. Between the trimmed V and J ends, which lost 5 bases and 7 bases, there was a span of 10 bases. CDR3 length: 12 residues. The germline V gene encodes CDR1 SGHNT and CDR2 YYREEE (reference sequence). The sample belongs to a study of cytomegalovirus exposure and HLA in healthy donors. Study-wide points: Later analysis identified several of the most significant clusters that appeared linked to common viral pathogens.

The chain combines TRBV5-4 with TRBJ2-1; possibly TRBD2 for D (6 bases). The sequence derives from a male donor in good health and CMV-seronegative. Sequenced: PBMCs. The CDR3 sequence is CASSLGGNEQFF. The CDR3 DNA reads TGTGCCAGCAGTTTAGGAGGGAATGAGCAGTTCTTC.